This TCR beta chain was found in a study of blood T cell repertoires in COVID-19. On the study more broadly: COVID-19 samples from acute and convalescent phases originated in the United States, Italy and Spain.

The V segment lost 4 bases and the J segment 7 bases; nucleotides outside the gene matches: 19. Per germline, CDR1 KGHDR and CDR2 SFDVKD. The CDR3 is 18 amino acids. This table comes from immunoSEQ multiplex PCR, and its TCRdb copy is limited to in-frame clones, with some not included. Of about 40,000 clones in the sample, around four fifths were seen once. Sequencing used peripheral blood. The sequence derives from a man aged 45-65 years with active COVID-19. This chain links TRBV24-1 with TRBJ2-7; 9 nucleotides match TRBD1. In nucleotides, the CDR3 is TGTGCCACCAGTGACACGGACTTAGACAGGGGGGAAGGGTTTGAGCAGTACTTC. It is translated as CATSDTDLDRGEGFEQYF.